This T cell receptor (beta chain) was recorded in a study of spatial heterogeneity in lung cancer. Study-level information: As counted in raw reads, each unique TCR and UMI combination appeared more than ten times on average.

Documented time point: sample taken at primary tumor resection. Sequencing was performed on whole RNA extracted from tumor and nontumor lung tissue, or from frozen PBMC, and the material was left unsorted. Around 68 TRACERx patients with early, untreated non-small cell lung cancer donated samples. The presence of a unique molecular identifier marked each TCR cDNA molecule. From the 5' RACE reads, TCRdb called clonotypes with MiXCR, one entry per CDR3 protein. The data show 11,000 or so distinct CDR3 sequences, roughly 4% seen once. The germline V and J ends were trimmed by 5 bases and 2 bases, with 8 bases remaining between them. The CDR3 spans 13 residues. Germline lookup yields CDR1 SGHTA and CDR2 FQGTGA. Note on this clonotype: This beta chain is a stray sequence in a library constructed for alpha chains; its clone size is not meaningful.

This specimen was PBMCs, taken at surgery. The chain employs TRBV7-3 and TRBJ2-3; D unresolved. This clonotype was obtained from a female donor with early-stage non-small cell lung cancer. The CDR3 loop is CASSASPTDTQYF. The CDR3 bases are TGTGCCAGCAGCGCTTCCCCCACAGATACGCAGTATTTT.